These 4 T cell receptor beta chains came from one sample sequenced in a study of cytomegalovirus exposure and HLA in healthy donors. Both 60 Vbeta primers and 13 Jbeta primers went into the PCR. Profiled with immunoSEQ multiplex PCR; TCRdb holds only in-frame clones, not every one. Of tens of thousands of clones listed, 80% were seen once; the top ten hold less than 40%. Sample: PBMCs. The source of these receptors is a man aged 45-60 years in good health and CMV-seropositive.

The chain joins TRBV5-6 to TRBJ2-7; 8 bases align to TRBD1. The CDR3 has 16 residues. The germline V gene encodes CDR1 SGHDT and CDR2 YYEEEE. The junction had 12 bases not matched to a gene; V was cut back by 2 bases and J by 5 bases. The CDR3 DNA reads as TGTGCCAGCAGCTTTAAGTTAACTACAGGGGGTCACGAGCAGTACTTC. Amino acids: CASSFKLTTGGHEQYF. The full variable domain, completed using reference TRBV5-6 and TRBJ2-7, is DAGVTQSPTHLIKTRGQQVTLRCSPKSGHDTVSWYQQALGQGPQFIFQYYEEEERQRGNFPDRFSGHQFPNYSSELNVNALLLGDSALYLCASSFKLTTGGHEQYFGPGTRLTVT.

This clone came up a few times. The chain combines TRBV27 with TRBJ2-2; D is undetermined. This CDR3 spans 15 amino acids. Trimming stripped 6 bases from V and 6 bases from J, with 17 bases between. Germline lookup yields CDR1 MNHEY and CDR2 SMNVEV (reference sequence). CDR3 amino acids: CASSPRTMRAGELFF. As DNA, the CDR3 is TGTGCCAGCAGCCCTCGTACTATGCGAGCCGGGGAGCTGTTTTTT.

The gene calls are TRBV29-1 and TRBJ2-7; the match to TRBD2 covers 10 bases. CDR1 SQVTM and CDR2 ANQGSEA come from the germline V gene. V was clipped by 5 bases and J by 7 bases; unmatched bases: 8. This CDR3 has 13 residues. The CDR3 DNA is TGCAGCGTTCGGTCTAGCGGGAGTTATGAGCAGTACTTC. Its protein product is CSVRSSGSYEQYF.

V is TRBV5-1 and J is TRBJ1-2; D not resolved. CDR1 is SGHRS and CDR2 is YFSETQ in the germline V gene. Trimming pared 0 bases from V and 7 bases from J, leaving 16 bases between. This CDR3 contains 15 residues. CDR3 amino acids: CASSLDIMEPGGYTF. CDR3 in DNA: TGCGCCAGCAGCTTGGATATCATGGAGCCCGGTGGCTACACCTTC.